This section outlines one T cell receptor (beta chain) sequence together with its context. The sample belongs to a study of blood T cell repertoires in COVID-19. Looking at the study overall: COVID-19 samples collected from the United States, Italy and Spain covered acute and convalescent phases. PBMCs, B-cell-depleted T cells, or T cells provided the cDNA or gDNA that made up the material.

Germline CDR1 is MNHEY and CDR2 is SVGAGI. J gave up 1 base and V 2 bases, and 3 bases lay outside the gene matches. The CDR3 has 16 residues. Authors' processing steps: Counts of nucleated cells, estimated from reference gene primer amplification, were obtained. Profiled with immunoSEQ multiplex PCR; TCRdb holds only in-frame clones, not every one. D and trimming were read from the DNA, whereas the V and J calls and clone size are those reported in that table. The sample contains fewer than 200,000 clones, over 80% of which appear only once. The sample taken for sequencing was peripheral blood. The rearrangement links TRBV6-5 to TRBJ1-1; 11 bases line up with TRBD1. This TCR was recovered from a woman between 45 and 60 years old with acute or convalescent COVID-19. CDR3 nucleotide sequence: TGTGCCAGCAGTTACCGAGGACAGGGGGCGAACACTGAAGCTTTCTTT. Encoded protein: CASSYRGQGANTEAFF.